One TCR beta chain is described in this entry. What it recognizes is unknown. CD45RO/CCR7/CD25/CD127/CD95/CD27 sorting isolated CD4+ naive, central memory, regulatory and stem cell-like memory cells. This sample was included in a study of beta chain features in type 1 diabetes. Whole-study results and caveats: Fewer insertions but more deletions were seen at VDJ junctions in type 1 diabetes patients. The naive, central memory and Treg TCRB repertoires looked more alike in patients than they did in healthy donors. The cDNA sequencing approach could over-represent high-TCR-expressing cells. Type 1 diabetes patients had moderately but significantly shorter TCRB CDR3s in all four CD4+ subsets.

Sequencing targeted expressed TCRB transcripts, as all isolated RNA had been reverse transcribed. Clones were read by immunoSEQ multiplex PCR, and TCRdb kept only the in-frame ones, dropping some. The table records about 390,000 clones, 8.5% to 10% of them present only once. This TCR was sampled from a man aged 30 to 45 with type 1 diabetes. Sample: central memory CD4+ T cells from blood.

CDR3 in amino acids: CASSPRRQQAVEQYF. The CDR3 DNA follows: TGTGCCAGCAGCCCCCGGAGGCAACAGGCGGTCGAGCAGTACTTC. V gene TRBV7-9 combines with J gene TRBJ2-5; D possibly matches TRBD1 or TRBD2 (5 bases each). The DNA end lines up better with TRBJ2-7; the J call may be wrong. Germline V gives CDR1 SEHNR, CDR2 FQNEAQ (reference sequence). The length of the CDR3 is 15 residues.